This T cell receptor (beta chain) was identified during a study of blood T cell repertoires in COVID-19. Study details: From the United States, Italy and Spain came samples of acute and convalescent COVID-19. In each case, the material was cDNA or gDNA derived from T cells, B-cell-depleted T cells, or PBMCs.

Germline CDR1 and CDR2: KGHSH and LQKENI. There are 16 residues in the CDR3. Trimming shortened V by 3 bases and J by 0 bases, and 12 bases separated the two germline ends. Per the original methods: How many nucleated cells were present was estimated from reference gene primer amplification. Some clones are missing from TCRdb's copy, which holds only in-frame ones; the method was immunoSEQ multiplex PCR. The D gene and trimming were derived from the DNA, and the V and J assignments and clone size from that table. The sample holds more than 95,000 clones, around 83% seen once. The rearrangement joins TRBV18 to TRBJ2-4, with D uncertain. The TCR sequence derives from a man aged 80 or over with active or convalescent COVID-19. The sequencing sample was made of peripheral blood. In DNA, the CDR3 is TGTGCCAGCTCACCGACGACACCCGGAGCCAAAAACATTCAGTACTTC. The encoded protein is CASSPTTPGAKNIQYF.